Included here is one T cell receptor beta chain sequence, with context. With 6 bases removed from V and 2 bases from J, the gap between germline ends came to 11 bases. Germline V gene sequence: CDR1 MNHEY, CDR2 SVGAGI. The CDR3 loop spans 15 amino acids. This specimen belongs to a study of blood T cell repertoires in COVID-19. Overall study: There were acute and convalescent COVID-19 samples, and they came from the United States, Italy and Spain.

Clones were sequenced by immunoSEQ multiplex PCR, and TCRdb holds only the in-frame ones, with some missing. This sample yields under 150,000 clones, of which around 80% are seen a single time; approximately 2% belongs to the top ten. The TCR comes from a man aged 65 to 85 with acute or convalescent COVID-19. The chain uses TRBV6-5 and TRBJ2-6, with D tentatively TRBD1 (6 bases). The material sequenced was peripheral blood. This chain's CDR3 is CASRTGQAGANVLTF. The DNA for the CDR3 is TGTGCCAGCAGAACAGGGCAGGCTGGGGCCAACGTCCTGACTTTC.